This T cell receptor (beta chain) was retrieved from a study of blood T cell repertoires in COVID-19. Study as a whole: Material from acute and convalescent COVID-19 was sourced from the United States, Italy and Spain. PBMCs, B-cell-depleted T cells, or T cells provided the cDNA or gDNA that made up the material.

Authors' data handling: Reference gene primer amplification yielded estimated nucleated cell counts. Sequencing used immunoSEQ multiplex PCR; TCRdb keeps in-frame clones, though not all of them. V, J and clone size are those of that table, while D and trimming were read from the DNA. The repertoire includes about 160,000 clones, roughly nine tenths of them detected once, and approximately 3% sits in the top ten. Trimming removed 7 bases at V and 7 bases at J, with 7 bases between. The CDR3 has 11 residues. The chain recombines TRBV23-1 with TRBJ1-4, with D unresolved. TRBV23-1 is assigned to the ORF class and has an uncertain function. This receptor was obtained from a man aged 60-69 years with acute or convalescent COVID-19. The specimen sequenced was peripheral blood. CDR3 amino acids: CASMRVEKLFF. CDR3 bases: TGCGCCAGCATGCGGGTTGAAAAACTGTTTTTT.